The rows below give T cell receptor beta chains drawn from one sample of a study of monozygotic twins with inflammatory bowel disease. TCRdb re-called the 5' RACE reads and gives one entry per CDR3 protein, without DNA. The sample includes about 380,000 distinct CDR3 sequences. The source material was blood. These TCRs come from a human donor with ulcerative colitis or Crohn's disease, or a healthy co-twin of an affected twin (not recorded which). The CDR3 runs from the conserved cysteine through the conserved F or W. Each record gives: V gene, J gene, CDR3 protein.

TRBV5-5	TRBJ2-6	CASSLDGGGASGANVLTF
TRBV28	TRBJ2-2	CASSGQAEPGELFF
TRBV6-5	TRBJ1-2	CASSSTGQGNYGYTF
TRBV5-6	TRBJ2-3	CASSLGRGADTQYF
TRBV2	TRBJ1-1	CANLRAGTEAFF
TRBV12-3/TRBV12-4	TRBJ1-1	CASSLRLVEAFF
TRBV7-2	TRBJ2-2	CASRRGAGGTGELFF
TRBV12-5	TRBJ1-5	CASAETGNQPQHF
TRBV27	TRBJ1-1	CASSLWGSGESEAFF
TRBV6-1	TRBJ2-7	CASSARQTYSYEQYF
TRBV27	TRBJ1-6	CASSSNRPEFYNSPLHF
TRBV12-3/TRBV12-4	TRBJ1-2	CASSGQEHGYTF
TRBV19	TRBJ2-3	CARSTRQGGDTQYF
TRBV4-2	TRBJ1-5	CASTQRGGDSNQPQHF
TRBV9	TRBJ2-1	CASSGGGSSYNEQFF
TRBV7-3	TRBJ2-1	CASSSSVAGEQFF
TRBV7-3	TRBJ2-6	CASSPRARLAAGANVLTF
TRBV2	TRBJ2-7	CASSESWGGSSYEQYF
TRBV4-2	TRBJ2-7	CASSQDQGNTYEQYF
TRBV9	TRBJ2-3	CASSVRDSTDTQYF
TRBV7-2	TRBJ1-6	CASSYLVASPLHF
TRBV29-1	TRBJ2-4	CSVEAGDNIQYF
TRBV7-2	TRBJ2-7	CASSSRQGGFYEQYF
TRBV7-2	TRBJ1-2	CASRPGQGYEYYGYTF
TRBV20-1	TRBJ1-5	CSARERTGGNQPQHF
TRBV12-3/TRBV12-4	TRBJ2-1	CAIRLGIYNEQFF
TRBV12-3/TRBV12-4	TRBJ2-6	CASSFSPGGMFPSGANVLTF
TRBV7-2	TRBJ1-5	CASSLGQSPQPQHF
TRBV19	TRBJ2-5	CASRGASYQETQYF
TRBV12-3/TRBV12-4	TRBJ2-5	CASKGPRETQYF
TRBV5-1	TRBJ2-3	CASTLEGTGGGDTQYF
TRBV23-1	TRBJ1-1	CASSQRRRHFIVNTEAFF
TRBV6-2/TRBV6-3	TRBJ2-5	CASSWGPPQQETQYF